This T cell receptor beta chain is from a study of cytomegalovirus exposure and HLA in healthy donors. This PCR relied on a set of 60 Vbeta primers and 13 Jbeta primers. The method was immunoSEQ multiplex PCR; TCRdb's version includes in-frame clones alone and lacks a portion of them. The sample carries roughly 130,000 clones, 75% to 85% recorded once. General study findings and limits: Productive status was seen about 90% or about 30% of the time for most TCR beta V segments in an earlier analysis. Immune exposure was documented only through CMV serostatus. Per published reports, the classifier diagnosed cytomegalovirus status with high specificity and sensitivity.

The CDR3 is 15 amino acids. The germline CDR1 and CDR2 sequences are SGHRS and YFSETQ. V shed 0 bases, J shed 6 bases, and the junction held 5 bases outside the gene matches. Notes on this clone: Its antigen is as yet unknown.

The sequence was collected from a man in his forties or fifties in good health and CMV-seronegative. The gene calls are TRBV5-1 and TRBJ2-3; 9 nucleotides match TRBD1. The specimen was PBMCs. This chain's CDR3 is CASSLDGTGLDTQYF. Written as DNA, the CDR3 is TGCGCCAGCAGCTTGGATGGGACAGGGCTGGATACGCAGTATTTT.